Listed below are T cell receptor beta chains from one sample, sequenced in a study of T cell responses to AZD1222 COVID-19 vaccine. This table comes from immunoSEQ multiplex PCR, and its TCRdb copy is limited to in-frame clones, with some not included. This sample has just under 85,000 clones, with roughly 90% found just once. The specimen comprised peripheral blood, sampled on day 0 of AZD1222 vaccination. The receptors derive from an adult in good health. Each CDR3 is given with its conserved first and last residue. A D gene is named only where the DNA matches it firmly. For some rows the clone size is stated as once, few or many, or as a class when expanded; others skip it.

V gene	D gene	clone size	J gene	CDR3 length	CDR3 DNA	CDR3 protein
TRBV4-3	.	once	TRBJ2-1	17	TGCGCCAGCAGCCAAGAAGGGCGGTCGAGCTCCTACAATGAGCAGTTCTTC	CASSQEGRSSSYNEQFF
TRBV12-3/TRBV12-4	.	once	TRBJ2-7	13	TGTGCCAGCAGTTTTAAGCAGGGTGGAGAGCAGTACTTC	CASSFKQGGEQYF
TRBV27	.	.	TRBJ2-6	18	TGTGCCAGCAGTCCAACACAGTATTTCAGCTCTGGGGCCAACGTCCTGACTTTC	CASSPTQYFSSGANVLTF
TRBV18	.	few	TRBJ1-1	14	TGTGCCAGCTCGGGTTCGACAGTGAACACTGAAGCTTTCTTT	CASSGSTVNTEAFF
TRBV7-3	.	once	TRBJ2-3	14	TGTGCCAGCAGCTCCGGCGGCGCGGCCGATACGCAGTATTTT	CASSSGGAADTQYF
TRBV19	TRBD2	.	TRBJ2-7	15	TGTGCCAGTAGTATGGGACTAGCGGACTACTACGAGCAGTACTTC	CASSMGLADYYEQYF
TRBV3-1/TRBV3-2	.	.	TRBJ1-2	12	TGTGCCAGCAGCCTACCCAACTATGGCTACACCTTC	CASSLPNYGYTF
TRBV27	.	.	TRBJ1-2	15	TGTGCCAGCAGTTCCGCCCGGGCTAATAACTATGGCTACACCTTC	CASSSARANNYGYTF
TRBV11-2	TRBD1	.	TRBJ1-2	13	TGTGCCAGCAGCTCGGGACAGGGCGTCGGCTACACCTTC	CASSSGQGVGYTF
TRBV19	.	.	TRBJ2-1	14	TGTGCCAGTAACAATGATGCTAGGGCGGGTGAGCAGTTCTTC	CASNNDARAGEQFF
TRBV27	.	.	TRBJ2-6	14	TGTGCCAGCAGTTCAGGCACCGGGGCCAACGTCCTGACTTTC	CASSSGTGANVLTF
TRBV7-8	.	few	TRBJ2-2	14	TGTGCCAGCAGCCGGACAATGGTAGCCGGGGAGCTGTTTTTT	CASSRTMVAGELFF
TRBV19	.	.	TRBJ1-1	12	TGTGCCAGTAGTCGCAAGGAGGGAAAAGCTTTCTTT	CASSRKEGKAFF
TRBV20-1	.	.	TRBJ1-3	11	TGCAGTCAAGACTCTGGAAACACCATATATTTT	CSQDSGNTIYF
TRBV6-5	TRBD1	.	TRBJ1-5	14	TGTGCCAGCATCCCGGACAGGGTACATCAGCCCCAGCATTTT	CASIPDRVHQPQHF
TRBV27	TRBD2	.	TRBJ2-3	17	TGTGCCAGCAGTTCCTCCATTCAGCGGGGGGTTGCAGATACGCAGTATTTT	CASSSSIQRGVADTQYF
TRBV5-5	.	.	TRBJ1-6	14	TGTGCCAGCAGCTTGGGTCAGGAAAATTCACCCCTCCACTTT	CASSLGQENSPLHF
TRBV29-1	.	.	TRBJ2-7	12	TGCAGCGCACAGTCTAGCTCCTACGAGCAGTACTTC	CSAQSSSYEQYF
TRBV15	.	.	TRBJ1-6	15	TGTGCCACCAGCAGAGCGTACGGAACCAATTCACCCCTCCACTTT	CATSRAYGTNSPLHF
TRBV11-2	TRBD2	.	TRBJ2-5	14	TGTGCCAGCAGCCTACCGGGGGGGCGGGAGACCCAGTACTTC	CASSLPGGRETQYF
TRBV19	.	.	TRBJ1-5	11	TGTGCCAGTAGTATAGGCGGCAGTCAGCATTTT	CASSIGGSQHF
TRBV28	TRBD1	.	TRBJ2-7	14	TGTGCCAGCAGCCGCCAGGGACAGCGCTACGAGCAGTACTTC	CASSRQGQRYEQYF
TRBV19	TRBD1	.	TRBJ2-7	13	TGTGCCAGTAGCGTGACAGGGGGCTACGAGCAGTACTTC	CASSVTGGYEQYF
TRBV6-5	TRBD1	few	TRBJ1-1	15	TGTGCCAGCATCAGGGACAGGGGGGCGGTCACTGAAGCTTTCTTT	CASIRDRGAVTEAFF
TRBV19	.	.	TRBJ1-1	14	TGTGCCAGTAGCCGGACACCCATGAACACTGAAGCTTTCTTT	CASSRTPMNTEAFF
TRBV19	.	.	TRBJ1-6	14	TGTGCCAGTAGTACCGACTCGGTGAATTCACCCCTCCACTTT	CASSTDSVNSPLHF
TRBV18	.	.	TRBJ1-3	14	TGTGCCAGCTCACCCTTGGGGCCTGGAAACACCATATATTTT	CASSPLGPGNTIYF
TRBV5-1	.	.	TRBJ2-1	16	TGCGCCAGCAGTCGGGACGGGAGTGCTCCCTACAATGAGCAGTTCTTC	CASSRDGSAPYNEQFF
TRBV28	.	.	TRBJ2-7	14	TGTGCCAGCAGTCCCCCAGGGAGGTCCTACGAGCAGTACTTC	CASSPPGRSYEQYF
TRBV27	TRBD1	.	TRBJ1-1	17	TGTGCCAGCAGTTTTTCGCCGGGACAGGGAGGACACACTGAAGCTTTCTTT	CASSFSPGQGGHTEAFF
TRBV18	TRBD1	.	TRBJ1-4	18	TGTGCCAGCTCCCGCCGGGACAGGGGGCCTGCAACTAATGAAAAACTGTTTTTT	CASSRRDRGPATNEKLFF
TRBV15	TRBD2	.	TRBJ2-4	20	TGTGCCACCAGCAGAGTTGTGGCGGGAGAAAGGGAAGGGGTCAAAAACATTCAGTACTTC	CATSRVVAGEREGVKNIQYF
TRBV18	.	.	TRBJ1-4	16	TGTGCCAGCTCACCCGGGAGCTCGGGACGCCGTGAAAAACTGTTTTTT	CASSPGSSGRREKLFF
TRBV11-2	.	.	TRBJ1-4	14	TGTGCCAGCAGTGAACAGAGGACTAATGAAAAACTGTTTTTT	CASSEQRTNEKLFF
TRBV19	TRBD1	.	TRBJ2-5	16	TGTGCCAGTAGTGCCCGGGACAGGGGTTACCAAGAGACCCAGTACTTC	CASSARDRGYQETQYF
TRBV7-2	TRBD1	.	TRBJ2-7	13	TGTGCCAGCAAAGAGGGACAGTCCTACGAGCAGTACTTC	CASKEGQSYEQYF
TRBV5-1	.	.	TRBJ2-2	15	TGCGCCAGCAGCTTGGACGTTGTAGATTCCGGGGAGCTGTTTTTT	CASSLDVVDSGELFF
TRBV5-1	TRBD2	.	TRBJ2-2	15	TGCGCCAGCAGCTTGGATAGCGGGAGTTCCGGGGAGCTGTTTTTT	CASSLDSGSSGELFF
TRBV28	.	.	TRBJ2-3	12	TGTGCCAGCAGTTTAAGAGGGCGGTCGTCTTTTTTT	CASSLRGRSSFF
TRBV19	.	.	TRBJ1-1	14	TGTGCCAGTAGGCCAGGAGGGCGGTACACTGAAGCTTTCTTT	CASRPGGRYTEAFF
TRBV6-2/TRBV6-3	.	.	TRBJ2-1	13	TGTGCCAGCAGCCGACAGGCCCTGCATGAGCAGTTCTTC	CASSRQALHEQFF
TRBV7-9	TRBD2	.	TRBJ2-3	16	TGTGCCAGCAGCTTAACGGCGGGGGGGCGCACAGATACGCAGTATTTT	CASSLTAGGRTDTQYF
TRBV28	TRBD1	.	TRBJ2-7	13	TGTGCCAGCAGACGACAGGGCCTCTACGAGCAGTACTTC	CASRRQGLYEQYF
TRBV25-1	TRBD2	few	TRBJ2-7	15	TGTGCCAGCAGTGAATCCGGGGGGAGCTCCTACGAGCAGTACTTC	CASSESGGSSYEQYF
TRBV19	.	.	TRBJ1-5	14	TGTGCCAGTAGTATCCAACAGTTCAATCAGCCCCAGCATTTT	CASSIQQFNQPQHF
TRBV29-1	.	.	TRBJ2-1	12	TGCAGCGTAGGGAGCTCCTACAATGAGCAGTTCTTC	CSVGSSYNEQFF
TRBV5-8	.	.	TRBJ1-5	11	TGTGCCAGCAGCTTGGGTCAGCCCCAGCATTTT	CASSLGQPQHF
TRBV10-1	TRBD2	.	TRBJ2-7	15	TGCGCCAGCAGGGCCCGGGAGGGGTGGGTGGAAGAGCAGTACTTC	CASRAREGWVEEQYF
TRBV5-5	TRBD1	.	TRBJ2-2	15	TGTGCCAGCAGTGAGGGACAGGGGGCCGGCGGGGAGCTGTTTTTT	CASSEGQGAGGELFF
TRBV19	.	.	TRBJ1-3	16	TGTGCCAGTAGTATTGGACTCCCGAGCTCTGGAAACACCATATATTTT	CASSIGLPSSGNTIYF
TRBV27	.	.	TRBJ2-3	16	TGTGCCAGCAGCCCACTCCAGAGCGGGCGTGCAGATACGCAGTATTTT	CASSPLQSGRADTQYF
TRBV6-1	.	.	TRBJ2-2	11	TGTGCCAGCAGTGAATCTGGGGAGCTGTTTTTT	CASSESGELFF
TRBV10-3	.	.	TRBJ2-6	16	TGTGCCATCAGTGAGTTCTCAGGCTCTGGGGCCAACGTCCTGACTTTC	CAISEFSGSGANVLTF
TRBV11-2	TRBD1	.	TRBJ1-2	14	TGTGCCAGCAGCCAAGGGGGCAGAGCGAGTGGCTACACCTTC	CASSQGGRASGYTF